The source of this T cell receptor beta chain is a study of T cells in Graves' hyperthyroidism and ophthalmopathy. General study findings and limits: Stable hyperthyroidism and ophthalmopathy were separated using 13 V-J signatures.

V was trimmed by 3 bases and J by 4 bases, leaving 9 bases between them. CDR3 length: 13 residues. Germline lookup yields CDR1 MDHEN and CDR2 SYDVKM. Exclusion of a patient resulted from uncontrolled infection, other autoimmune disease, pregnancy or lactation. Clinical symptoms, serum thyroxine and TRAb, thyroid ultrasound and orbital computed tomography were used for the diagnoses. The sample, blood from the first hyperthyroidism diagnosis, precedes any ophthalmopathy symptoms. The CDR3 regions of TCR beta were amplified from RNA transcripts. The HTBI primer set drove a first-round RT-PCR of the TCR CDR3. One entry per CDR3 protein, called by TCRdb with MiXCR from the multiplex PCR reads. There are a few hundred thousand distinct CDR3 sequences in the sample; approximately 14% occur only once, and around 5.4% lies in the top ten. Note on this clonotype: What it binds is not known. Being one base from a much bigger clone, this may be a read error.

This chain links TRBV28 with TRBJ1-1; D is ambiguous. The receptor's source is a woman in her twenties or thirties with Graves' hyperthyroidism that later progressed to Graves' ophthalmopathy. The sequenced material came from blood. CDR3 nucleotides: TGTGCCAGCAGTTTGGTCCAGACCACTGAAGCTTTCTTT. As protein: CASSLVQTTEAFF.